The clone carrying this T cell receptor beta chain has a handful of counts. The data stem from a study of blood T cells in healthy people across ages. The CDR3 has 10 residues. Then a second PCR, running about 7 to 11 cycles, was carried out with a sample-barcoded 5' primer and a J-beta primer mix. TCRdb reanalysed the 5' RACE reads using MiXCR and keeps one entry per CDR3 protein. The table records around 500,000 distinct CDR3 sequences, around 48% of them present only once. The chain joins TRBV21-1 to TRBJ1-2. TRBV21-1 is noted as a pseudogene. The sequencing input was blood. The sequence was obtained from an elderly man in good health. The CDR3 is CASSPYGYTF. CDR3 coding DNA: TGTGCCAGCAGCCCTTACGGCTACACCTTC.